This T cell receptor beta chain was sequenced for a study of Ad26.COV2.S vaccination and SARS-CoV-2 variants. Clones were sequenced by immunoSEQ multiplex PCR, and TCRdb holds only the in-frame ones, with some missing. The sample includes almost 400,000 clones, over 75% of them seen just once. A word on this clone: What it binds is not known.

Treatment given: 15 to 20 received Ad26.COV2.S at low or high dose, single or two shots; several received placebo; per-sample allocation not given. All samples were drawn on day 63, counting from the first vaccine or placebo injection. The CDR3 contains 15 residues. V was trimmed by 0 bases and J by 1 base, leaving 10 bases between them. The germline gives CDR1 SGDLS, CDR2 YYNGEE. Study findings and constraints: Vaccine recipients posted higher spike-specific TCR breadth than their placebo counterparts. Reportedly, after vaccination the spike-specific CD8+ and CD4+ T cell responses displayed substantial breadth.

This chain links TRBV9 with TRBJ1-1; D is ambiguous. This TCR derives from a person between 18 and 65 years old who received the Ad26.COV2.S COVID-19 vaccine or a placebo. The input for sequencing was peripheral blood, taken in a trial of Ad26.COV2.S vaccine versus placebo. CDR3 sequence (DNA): TGTGCCAGCAGCGTAGCACCTGTGGAGAACACTGAAGCTTTCTTT. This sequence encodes CASSVAPVENTEAFF.